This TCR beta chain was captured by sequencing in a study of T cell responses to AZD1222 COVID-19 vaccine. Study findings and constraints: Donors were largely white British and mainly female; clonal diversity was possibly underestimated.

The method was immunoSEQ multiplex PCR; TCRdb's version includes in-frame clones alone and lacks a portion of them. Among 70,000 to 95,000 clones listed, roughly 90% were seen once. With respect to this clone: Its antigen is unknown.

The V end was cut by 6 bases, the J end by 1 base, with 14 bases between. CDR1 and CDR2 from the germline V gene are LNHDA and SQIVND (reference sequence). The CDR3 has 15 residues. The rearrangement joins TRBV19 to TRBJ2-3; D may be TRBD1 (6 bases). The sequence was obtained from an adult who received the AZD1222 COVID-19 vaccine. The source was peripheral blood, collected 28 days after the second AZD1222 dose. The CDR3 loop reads CASRQGVKGTDTQYF. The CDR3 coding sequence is TGTGCCAGTAGACAGGGTGTCAAAGGCACAGATACGCAGTATTTT. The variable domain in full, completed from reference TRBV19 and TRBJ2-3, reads DGGITQSPKYLFRKEGQNVTLSCEQNLNHDAMYWYRQDPGQGLRLIYYSQIVNDFQKGDIAEGYSVSREKKESFPLTVTSAQKNPTAFYLCASRQGVKGTDTQYFGPGTRLTVL.